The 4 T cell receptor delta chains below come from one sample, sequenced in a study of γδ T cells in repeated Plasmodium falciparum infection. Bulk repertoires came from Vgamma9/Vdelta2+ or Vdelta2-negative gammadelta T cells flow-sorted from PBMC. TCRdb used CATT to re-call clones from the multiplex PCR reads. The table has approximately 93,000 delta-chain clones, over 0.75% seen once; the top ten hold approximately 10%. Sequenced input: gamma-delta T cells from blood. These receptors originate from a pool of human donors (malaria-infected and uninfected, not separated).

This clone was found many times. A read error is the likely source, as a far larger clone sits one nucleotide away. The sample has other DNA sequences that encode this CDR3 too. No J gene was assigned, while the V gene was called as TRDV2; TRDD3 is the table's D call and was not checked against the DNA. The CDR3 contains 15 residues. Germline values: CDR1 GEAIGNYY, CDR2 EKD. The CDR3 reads CACDTINLGDTKLIF. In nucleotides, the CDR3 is TGTGCCTGTGACACGATTAACCTGGGGGATACTAAGCTCATCTTT.

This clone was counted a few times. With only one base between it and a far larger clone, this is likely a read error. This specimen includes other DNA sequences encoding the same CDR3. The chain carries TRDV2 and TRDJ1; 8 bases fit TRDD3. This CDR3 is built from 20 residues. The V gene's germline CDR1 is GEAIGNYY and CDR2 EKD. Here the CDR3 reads CACDSLGGGFFSSYTDKLIF. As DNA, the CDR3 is TGCGCCTGTGACTCCCTTGGTGGGGGATTCTTTTCGTCGTACACCGATAAACTCATCTTT.

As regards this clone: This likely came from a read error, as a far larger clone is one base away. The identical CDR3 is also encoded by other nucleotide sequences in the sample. CDR3 protein: CAPHFDDSFHKVLGDGYTDKLIF. The CDR3 DNA sequence: TGTGCCCCGCATTTCGATGATTCCTTCCATAAGGTACTGGGGGACGGGTACACCGATAAACTCATCTTT. The chain carries TRDV3 and TRDJ1; 9 bases are shared with TRDD3. The CDR3 loop spans 23 amino acids. The V gene end was trimmed by 5 bases and the J gene end by 0 bases; junction bases not matched to a gene: 34. Germline CDR1 and CDR2: TVYSNPD and GDNSRS (reference sequence).

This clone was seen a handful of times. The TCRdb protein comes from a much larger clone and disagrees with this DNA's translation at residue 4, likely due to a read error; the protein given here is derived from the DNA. The CDR3 DNA is TGTGCCTGTGGCCCCCTCGCAGTGGCCGACAAGGGGGACCCCGATAAACTCATCTTT. Its protein product is CACGPLAVADKGDPDKLIF. The rearrangement uses TRDV2 and TRDJ1, with D perhaps TRDD3 (6 bases). The J gene, absent from TCRdb, was called here by matching the DNA to germline. V lost 5 bases, J lost 3 bases, and 30 bases lay in between. The CDR3 is 19 residues long. Germline V gene sequence: CDR1 GEAIGNYY, CDR2 EKD.